Listed here are 25 T cell receptor beta chains from one sample, sequenced in a study of cytomegalovirus exposure and HLA in healthy donors. This PCR relied on a set of 60 Vbeta primers and 13 Jbeta primers. Sequencing used immunoSEQ multiplex PCR; TCRdb keeps in-frame clones, though not all of them. The table shows roughly 190,000 clones, with more than 70% occurring only once. The sample comprised PBMCs. These receptor sequences come from a man aged 25 to 45 in good health and CMV-seropositive.

The chain carries TRBV6-1 and TRBJ2-3, with TRBD2 identical over 9 bases. From germline, CDR1 is MNHNS and CDR2 SASEGT. The CDR3 has 15 residues. V lost 6 bases and J lost 2; bases outside the gene matches: 6. The CDR3 region has the DNA TGTGCCAGCAGCTGGCTAGCGGGATCCACAGATACGCAGTATTTT. This codes for CASSWLAGSTDTQYF.

The chain uses TRBV7-6 and TRBJ1-3, with 8 bases that match TRBD1. Germline CDR1 reads SGHVS; CDR2 reads FNYEAQ. Unmatched junction bases numbered 8, after V lost 3 bases and J lost 4 bases. There are 16 residues in the CDR3. The CDR3 DNA is TGTGCCAGCAGCTTTCGTGGGGGACAGGACGGAAACACCATATATTTT. Translating it yields CASSFRGGQDGNTIYF.

The V call is TRBV10-2, the J call TRBJ2-1, with D perhaps TRBD2 (6 bases). The germline gives CDR1 WSHSY, CDR2 SAAADI. Trimming took off 6 bases at V and 10 bases at J, with 19 bases between the two ends. The CDR3 runs 14 residues. CDR3 nucleotides: TGCGCCAGCAGGGAGCCGGGACTGGCTGGGGAGCAGTTCTTC. This codes for CASREPGLAGEQFF.

This sequence joins TRBV13 and TRBJ2-7; 15 bases match TRBD2. The CDR3 has 15 amino acids. Trimming removed 5 bases from V and 4 bases from J; junction bases left unmatched: 3. The germline V gene has CDR1 PRHDT and CDR2 FYEKMQ (reference sequence). The CDR3 reads CASSRGLAGGYEQYF. In nucleotides, the CDR3 is TGTGCCAGCAGCCGGGGACTAGCGGGGGGATACGAGCAGTACTTC.

The chain has TRBV7-2 and TRBJ2-1; D may be TRBD1 (5 bases). Trimming cost V 1 base and J 8 bases, with 12 bases left between them. Per the germline V gene, CDR1 is SGHTA and CDR2 is FQGNSA. This CDR3 is 14 amino acids long. CDR3 residues: CASSLEPGYHEQFF. The CDR3 nucleotides are TGTGCCAGCAGCTTAGAACCAGGGTACCATGAGCAGTTCTTC.

The V and J genes are TRBV5-1 and TRBJ2-3; D is possibly TRBD2 (6 bases). The CDR3 has 16 amino acids. The V and J ends lost 0 bases and 1 base respectively, with 12 bases between them. Germline V CDR1 and CDR2: SGHRS, YFSETQ. CDR3 loop: CASSLGGTWGTDTQYF. For the CDR3, the DNA is TGCGCCAGCAGCTTGGGCGGGACCTGGGGCACAGATACGCAGTATTTT.

This chain uses TRBV2 with TRBJ2-3; a possible D gene is TRBD2 (6 bases). With 2 bases removed from V and 3 bases from J, the gap between germline ends came to 12 bases. Germline CDR1 reads SNHLY; CDR2 reads FYNNEI. The CDR3 totals 15 residues. The CDR3 is CASSERRGSTDTQYF. The DNA of the CDR3 is TGTGCCAGCAGTGAACGGCGGGGAAGTACAGATACGCAGTATTTT.

The rearrangement uses TRBV11-3 and TRBJ2-1; the D is unclear. Trimming took 2 bases from V and 4 from J, leaving 12 bases between them. Per germline, CDR1 SGHNT and CDR2 YENEEA. The CDR3 sequence is 15 residues long. CDR3 residues: CASSLTSGSYNEQFF. Written as DNA, the CDR3 is TGTGCCAGCAGCTTAACTTCAGGCTCTTACAATGAGCAGTTCTTC. The full variable domain, in which reference TRBV11-3 and TRBJ2-1 provide the parts outside the CDR3, is EAGVVQSPRYKIIEKKQPVAFWCNPISGHNTLYWYLQNLGQGPELLIRYENEEAVDDSQLPKDRFSAERLKGVDSTLKIQPAELGDSAVYLCASSLTSGSYNEQFFGPGTRLTVL.

The chain recombines TRBV27 with TRBJ2-7, with D tentatively TRBD2 (6 bases). V lost 7 bases and J lost 1, with 14 bases in between. Germline loops: CDR1 MNHEY, CDR2 SMNVEV (reference sequence). This CDR3 spans 14 amino acids. CDR3 protein: CASTSPGDSYEQYF. DNA for the CDR3: TGTGCCAGCACCTCACCGGGGGATTCCTACGAGCAGTACTTC.

The rearrangement links TRBV7-6 to TRBJ1-2; D possibly corresponds to TRBD1 (5 bases). Germline CDR1 and CDR2: SGHVS and FNYEAQ. Trimming took 5 bases from V and 4 from J, leaving 23 bases between them. CDR3 length: 17 residues. CDR3 DNA sequence: TGTGCCAGCAGCCCCCCTCCTTGGGAAGGAAGGGGCTATGGCTACACCTTC. This sequence encodes CASSPPPWEGRGYGYTF.

This chain uses TRBV7-2 with TRBJ1-2, with 9 bases matching TRBD1. Germline V gene sequence: CDR1 SGHTA, CDR2 FQGNSA. The CDR3 has 15 amino acids. V was clipped by 5 bases and J by 4 bases; unmatched bases: 8. CDR3 sequence: CASSPRTGEGYGYTF. The CDR3 DNA follows: TGTGCCAGCAGCCCGCGGACAGGGGAGGGCTATGGCTACACCTTC.

This chain joins TRBV4-1 and TRBJ1-4, with TRBD1 as a possible D gene (6 bases). V lost 0 bases, J lost 8 bases, and 13 bases lay in between. The CDR3 is made up of 15 amino acids. Germline loops: CDR1 MGHRA, CDR2 YSYEKL. CDR3 sequence reads: CASSQDQGRREKLFF. The CDR3 DNA is TGCGCCAGCAGCCAAGATCAGGGGCGCAGGGAAAAACTGTTTTTT.

V is TRBV5-1 and J is TRBJ2-3; 14 nucleotides match TRBD2. The germline gives CDR1 SGHRS, CDR2 YFSETQ. The CDR3 runs to 19 residues. The V gene end was trimmed by 0 bases and the J gene end by 3 bases; junction bases not matched to a gene: 9. This CDR3 is CASSLGGTSGGPVTDTQYF. Written as DNA, the CDR3 is TGCGCCAGCAGCTTGGGTGGGACTAGCGGGGGCCCCGTGACAGATACGCAGTATTTT. The full variable domain, its missing parts supplied by reference TRBV5-1 and TRBJ2-3, is KAGVTQTPRYLIKTRGQQVTLSCSPISGHRSVSWYQQTPGQGLQFLFEYFSETQRNKGNFPGRFSGRQFSNSRSEMNVSTLELGDSALYLCASSLGGTSGGPVTDTQYFGPGTRLTVL.

The chain couples TRBV12-2 to TRBJ2-2; whether TRBD1, the table's D call, matches the DNA was not checked. TRBV12-2 is noted as a pseudogene. The CDR3 consists of 17 residues. The CDR3 spells CASRGNLTGHEGGELFF. CDR3 bases: TGTGCAAGTCGCGGGAACCTGACAGGGCATGAGGGCGGGGAGCTGTTTTTT.

V usage is TRBV5-4 and J usage is TRBJ1-5, with D possibly TRBD1 on 5 matching bases. Between the trimmed V and J ends, which lost 2 bases and 6 bases, there was a span of 12 bases. The CDR3 is made up of 14 amino acids. Germline V gives CDR1 SGHNT, CDR2 YYREEE (reference sequence). This chain's CDR3 is CASSFAGPSQPQHF. In DNA, the CDR3 is TGTGCCAGCAGCTTTGCAGGGCCCAGTCAGCCCCAGCATTTT.

The gene calls are TRBV7-8 and TRBJ1-6; perhaps TRBD1 as D (5 bases). This CDR3 comprises 16 residues. The germline V gene encodes CDR1 SGHVS and CDR2 FQNEAQ. V lost 1 base and J 5 bases, leaving 12 bases between the germline ends. CDR3 nucleotide sequence: TGTGCCAGCAGCTTAGTCGAGACAGTTAATAATTCACCCCTCCACTTT. It specifies CASSLVETVNNSPLHF.

This chain links TRBV15 with TRBJ2-7, with D possibly TRBD1 on 6 matching bases. Looked up from germline, CDR1 is LNHNV and CDR2 is YYDKDF (reference sequence). The germline V and J ends were trimmed by 2 bases and 1 base, with 12 bases remaining between them. CDR3 size: 15 residues. Here the CDR3 DNA reads TGTGCCACCAGCAGAAGGACAGAGGCTTCCTACGAGCAGTACTTC. It codes for CATSRRTEASYEQYF.

This clone appeared once. The gene calls are TRBV5-4 and TRBJ2-1; D gene uncertain. Germline CDR1 is SGHNT and CDR2 is YYREEE (reference sequence). This CDR3 has 15 amino acids. V gave up 5 bases and J gave up 4 bases, with 16 bases separating them. CDR3 sequence reads: CASRTEPNSYNEQFF. The CDR3 DNA is TGTGCCAGCAGAACAGAACCTAACTCTTACAATGAGCAGTTCTTC.

The chain recombines TRBV6-5 with TRBJ2-2; TRBD2 matches at 8 bases. After removal of 10 bases from V and 4 bases from J, the junction contained 8 bases not matched to a gene. Germline V gene lookup returns CDR1 MNHEY and CDR2 SVGAGI. CDR3 length: 14 amino acids. CDR3: CATGVAGPTGELFF. The CDR3 DNA reads as TGTGCCACCGGGGTAGCGGGGCCCACCGGGGAGCTGTTTTTT.

The chain recombines TRBV2 with TRBJ2-5; a weak D match, TRBD2 (6 bases). CDR1 SNHLY and CDR2 FYNNEI come from the germline V gene. V lost 6 bases to trimming and J lost 1 base, with 18 bases between them. The CDR3 spans 16 residues. CDR3 loop: CASRSTSMGFQETQYF. The CDR3 DNA sequence: TGTGCCAGCAGATCGACTAGTATGGGGTTCCAAGAGACCCAGTACTTC.

This chain connects TRBV7-2 to TRBJ2-5; a possible D gene is TRBD1 (6 bases). Per the germline V gene, CDR1 is SGHTA and CDR2 is FQGNSA. The CDR3 has 17 residues. V lost 5 bases and J 5 bases, leaving 24 bases between the germline ends. CDR3 loop: CASSVVGPGVAIETQYF. CDR3 in DNA: TGTGCCAGCAGCGTCGTGGGGCCAGGGGTTGCGATCGAGACCCAGTACTTC.

The rearrangement uses TRBV7-2 and TRBJ2-7; the match to TRBD2 covers 7 bases. CDR1 is SGHTA and CDR2 is FQGNSA in the germline V gene. J gave up 0 bases and V 1 base, and 0 bases lay outside the gene matches. This CDR3 has 14 amino acids. The CDR3 nucleotides are TGTGCCAGCAGCTTAGAGCGGGGCTCCTACGAGCAGTACTTC. This sequence encodes CASSLERGSYEQYF. The full variable domain, completed using reference TRBV7-2 and TRBJ2-7, is GAGVSQSPSNKVTEKGKDVELRCDPISGHTALYWYRQSLGQGLEFLIYFQGNSAPDKSGLPSDRFSAERTGGSVSTLTIQRTQQEDSAVYLCASSLERGSYEQYFGPGTRLTVT.

This chain connects TRBV28 to TRBJ1-1, with D tentatively TRBD1 (6 bases). In germline, CDR1 is MDHEN, CDR2 SYDVKM. The V end lost 6 bases, the J end lost 2 bases, and 13 bases lay between the germline ends. This CDR3 spans 14 amino acids. CDR3 in amino acids: CASRHRAANTEAFF. The CDR3, as DNA: TGTGCCAGCAGACACAGGGCCGCAAACACTGAAGCTTTCTTT.

The gene calls are TRBV6-5 and TRBJ1-5, with TRBD1 matching over 7 bases. The CDR3 loop spans 15 amino acids. Germline CDR1 is MNHEY and CDR2 is SVGAGI. J was trimmed by 4 bases and V by 6 bases; bases with no gene match: 9. CDR3 DNA sequence: TGTGCCAGCAGCCCACCCGGGACAGAGAATCAGCCCCAGCATTTT. Translation: CASSPPGTENQPQHF.

This sequence joins TRBV5-1 and TRBJ2-5; 7 bases fit TRBD1. Germline CDR1 SGHRS, CDR2 YFSETQ. After removal of 4 bases from V and 1 base from J, the junction contained 4 bases not matched to a gene. The CDR3 consists of 14 residues. CDR3 DNA: TGCGCCAGCAGCGAGGGACAGACCCAAGAGACCCAGTACTTC. It translates to CASSEGQTQETQYF.